The rows below give T cell receptor beta chains drawn from one sample of a study of blood T cells in healthy people across ages. TCRdb ran MiXCR on the 5' RACE reads and lists one entry per CDR3 protein. The repertoire has roughly 2 million distinct CDR3 sequences, around 50% of them found once; the top ten carry 2.1%. Sequenced: blood. The receptors were gathered from a woman aged 40 to 50 in good health. The CDR3 runs from the conserved cysteine through the conserved F or W. A D gene is named only where the DNA matches it firmly. The size field is filled for only some rows; it gives once, few, many or a size class.

clone size	D gene	J gene	V gene	CDR3 length	CDR3 DNA	CDR3 protein
-	-	TRBJ1-5	TRBV3-1	14	TGTGCCAGCAGTCGGGAAGGGTTAAATCAGCCCCAGCATTTT	CASSREGLNQPQHF
few	-	TRBJ2-5	TRBV6-6	12	TGTGCCAGCGGGGGGACCCTAGAGACCCAGTACTTC	CASGGTLETQYF
-	-	TRBJ2-3	TRBV6-2/TRBV6-3	17	TGTGCCAGCAGTTTTAGAATCACCTCAACTAGCACAGATACGCAGTATTTT	CASSFRITSTSTDTQYF
-	TRBD1	TRBJ2-5	TRBV7-9	17	TGTGCCAGCAGCTTCACTACCGAGGGACAGGGTGTCGAGACCCAGTACTTC	CASSFTTEGQGVETQYF
-	TRBD2	TRBJ2-5	TRBV9	18	TGTGCCAGCAGCGTAGCCCCGGGACTAGACCGGAGGGGCGAGACCCAGTACTTC	CASSVAPGLDRRGETQYF
few	-	TRBJ1-2	TRBV6-2/TRBV6-3	14	TGTGCCAGCAGAACCCGGGGCGGAAGCTATGGCTACACCTTC	CASRTRGGSYGYTF
-	TRBD1	TRBJ2-1	TRBV28	16	TGTGCCAGCGGAACCCGGGACAGGGGACCTATCAATGAGCAGTTCTTC	CASGTRDRGPINEQFF
few	-	TRBJ1-2	TRBV5-1	16	TGCGCCAGCAGCTTGGGTTCAGGGCACGCAACAGGCGGCTACACCTTC	CASSLGSGHATGGYTF
-	-	TRBJ1-2	TRBV28	13	TGTGCCAGCAGTGCGAGGGGCTATATGGGCTACACCTTC	CASSARGYMGYTF
few	-	TRBJ1-6	TRBV28	15	TGTGCCACCATCGGCGCGGGCTCCTATAATTCACCCCTCCACTTT	CATIGAGSYNSPLHF
few	-	TRBJ1-4	TRBV7-2	14	TGTGCCAGCAGCTTAGCGTTTACGAATGAAAAACTGTTTTTT	CASSLAFTNEKLFF
-	-	TRBJ2-6	TRBV28	13	TGTGCCAGCAGGACGGGGGGGGCCAACGTCCTGACTTTC	CASRTGGANVLTF
-	-	TRBJ2-1	TRBV28	12	TGTGCCAGCAGTTTAAGAGGGGCTGAGCAGTTCTTC	CASSLRGAEQFF
-	TRBD1	TRBJ2-7	TRBV27	15	TGTGCCAGCAGTCCCCGGGACAGGCCTCTCTACGAGCAGTACTTC	CASSPRDRPLYEQYF
-	-	TRBJ2-7	TRBV18	15	TGTGCCAGCTCACTTTCGCCTCGGGCCGCCAATGAGCAGTACTTC	CASSLSPRAANEQYF
-	-	TRBJ1-1	TRBV7-2	13	TGTGCCAGCAGCTTAAGGATAAACACTGAAGCTTTCTTT	CASSLRINTEAFF